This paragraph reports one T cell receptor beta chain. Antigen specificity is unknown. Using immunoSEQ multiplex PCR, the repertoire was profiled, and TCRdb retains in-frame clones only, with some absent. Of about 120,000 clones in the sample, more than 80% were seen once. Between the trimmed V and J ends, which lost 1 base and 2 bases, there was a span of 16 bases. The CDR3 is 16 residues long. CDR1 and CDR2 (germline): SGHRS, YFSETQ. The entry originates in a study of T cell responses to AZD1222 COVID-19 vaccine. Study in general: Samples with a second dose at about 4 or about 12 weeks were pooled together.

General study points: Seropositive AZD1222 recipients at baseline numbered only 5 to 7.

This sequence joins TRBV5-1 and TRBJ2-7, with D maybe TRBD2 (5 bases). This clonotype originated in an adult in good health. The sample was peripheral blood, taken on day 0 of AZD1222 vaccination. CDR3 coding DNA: TGCGCCAGCAGCTTGACCCCGGGGATCCAGACCTACGAGCAGTACTTC. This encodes CASSLTPGIQTYEQYF.